A single sample gave rise to the 14 T cell receptor beta chains below, sequenced in a study of cytomegalovirus exposure and HLA in healthy donors. Generated by immunoSEQ multiplex PCR, the TCRdb table keeps only in-frame clones and is missing some. There are about 130,000 clones in the sample; roughly 90% occur only once, and 1.4% to 1.5% lies in the top ten. Sequenced sample: PBMCs. Receptor source: a man between 25 and 39 years old in good health and CMV-seronegative.

This clone was picked up a small number of times. The chain couples TRBV27 to TRBJ2-7, with D tentatively TRBD1 (6 bases). Germline values: CDR1 MNHEY, CDR2 SMNVEV (reference sequence). The V end was cut by 7 bases, the J end by 11 bases, with 24 bases between. This CDR3 region has 14 residues. CDR3 coding DNA: TGTGCCAGCATTATCACAGGGCCTCCTCAGCAGGAGTACTTC. It is translated as CASIITGPPQQEYF.

The chain employs TRBV5-1 and TRBJ2-7; tentative D call: TRBD1 (5 bases). The CDR3 is made up of 14 amino acids. CDR1 SGHRS and CDR2 YFSETQ come from the germline V gene. Deletions cut 0 bases from V and 4 bases from J, with 11 bases between. The CDR3 DNA sequence: TGCGCCAGCAGCTTGGGTGGGGCTAGGTACGAGCAGTACTTC. Residues: CASSLGGARYEQYF.

The sample holds a few counts of this clone. This sequence joins TRBV11-2 and TRBJ2-1, with D possibly matching TRBD2 (5 bases). The germline V gene has CDR1 SGHAT and CDR2 FQNNGV. The V end was cut by 1 base, the J end by 11 bases, with 12 bases between. CDR3 length: 13 amino acids. DNA for the CDR3: TGTGCCAGCAGCTTAGGACTAACGGCTAAGCAGTTCTTC. This codes for CASSLGLTAKQFF. The variable domain in full, with the rest retrieved from reference TRBV11-2 and TRBJ2-1, is EAGVAQSPRYKIIEKRQSVAFWCNPISGHATLYWYQQILGQGPKLLIQFQNNGVVDDSQLPKDRFSAERLKGVDSTLKIQPAKLEDSAVYLCASSLGLTAKQFFGPGTRLTVL.

The V gene is TRBV6-1, the J gene TRBJ2-5; no clear D gene. Deletions cut 8 bases from V and 7 bases from J, with 8 bases between. There are 10 residues in the CDR3. Germline lookup yields CDR1 MNHNS and CDR2 SASEGT. The CDR3 reads CASASRTQYF. CDR3 DNA: TGTGCCAGCGCTTCGAGGACCCAGTACTTC.

The V call is TRBV27, the J call TRBJ2-2; 7 positions match TRBD1. Germline V CDR1 and CDR2: MNHEY, SMNVEV (reference sequence). This CDR3 has 14 residues. Germline trimming cut 6 bases from V and 4 bases from J; bases unmatched to any gene: 5. DNA of the CDR3: TGTGCCAGCAGCCGATCAGGGGGCACCGGGGAGCTGTTTTTT. Translation: CASSRSGGTGELFF.

This chain links TRBV18 with TRBJ2-7; 10 positions match TRBD1. This CDR3 spans 15 amino acids. The germline CDR1 and CDR2 sequences are KGHSH and LQKENI. V lost 0 bases and J lost 5; bases outside the gene matches: 4. CDR3 residues: CASSPPGQGQHEQYF. The CDR3 region has the DNA TGTGCCAGCTCACCACCGGGACAGGGGCAACACGAGCAGTACTTC.

The gene calls are TRBV2 and TRBJ2-7, with 9 bases that match TRBD1. The trim removed 7 bases at V and 6 bases at J, leaving 10 bases unmatched. The CDR3 loop spans 14 amino acids. CDR1 and CDR2 from the germline V gene are SNHLY and FYNNEI. CDR3 amino acids: CASKMTGGRREQYF. DNA of the CDR3: TGTGCCAGCAAGATGACAGGGGGACGACGCGAGCAGTACTTC.

The CDR3 protein is CASSWGSGSWAYEQYF. The DNA for the CDR3 is TGTGCCAGCAGCTGGGGCAGCGGGAGTTGGGCCTACGAGCAGTACTTC. V gene TRBV5-6 combines with J gene TRBJ2-7; 8 bases match TRBD2. Germline V lookup: CDR1 SGHDT, CDR2 YYEEEE. V lost 3 bases, J lost 2 bases, and 10 bases stayed unmatched. The CDR3 consists of 16 residues.

The V call is TRBV30, the J call TRBJ2-1, with 9 bases lining up with TRBD2. The CDR3 covers 16 residues. Germline-derived CDR1 and CDR2 are GTSNPN and SVGIG (reference sequence). With 2 bases clipped from V and 2 bases from J, the junction kept 7 bases outside the gene matches. The CDR3 nucleotides read TGTGCCTGGAGTTCCCTAGCGGGGACTACCTACAATGAGCAGTTCTTC. Its translation is CAWSSLAGTTYNEQFF.

The chain links TRBV7-6 to TRBJ1-5; D might be TRBD1 (6 bases). Germline CDR1 and CDR2: SGHVS and FNYEAQ. The CDR3 runs 17 residues. Trimming cost V 5 bases and J 0 bases, with 17 bases left between them. CDR3 nucleotide sequence: TGTGCCAGCAGCCCCTGGTCAGGGGACTATAGCAATCAGCCCCAGCATTTT. Translated: CASSPWSGDYSNQPQHF.

The J gene is TRBJ2-2, the V gene TRBV15; D is undetermined. V lost 1 base and J lost 3, with 3 bases in between. The CDR3 extends over 13 amino acids. The V gene's germline CDR1 is LNHNV and CDR2 YYDKDF (reference sequence). The CDR3 region has the DNA TGTGCCACCAGCAGAGCCGACACCGGGGAGCTGTTTTTT. Translated: CATSRADTGELFF.

The rearrangement links TRBV5-6 to TRBJ2-1, with TRBD2 matching 10 bases. V was clipped by 4 bases and J by 2 bases; unmatched bases: 3. Germline-derived CDR1 and CDR2 are SGHDT and YYEEEE. This CDR3 spans 15 amino acids. The CDR3 sequence: CASSPTSGAYNEQFF. The CDR3 DNA is TGTGCCAGCAGCCCTACTAGCGGGGCCTACAATGAGCAGTTCTTC.

CDR3 bases: TGCGCCAGCAGCTTGCGGGCAGGGTCTGGTGAAAAACTGTTTTTT. Residues: CASSLRAGSGEKLFF. This chain links TRBV5-1 with TRBJ1-4; tentatively, D is TRBD1 (5 bases). The V gene's germline CDR1 is SGHRS and CDR2 YFSETQ. The V end was cut by 1 base, the J end by 7 bases, with 14 bases between. CDR3 length: 15 residues.

The chain couples TRBV25-1 to TRBJ1-6; 7 bases are a match to TRBD1. Looked up from germline, CDR1 is MGHDK and CDR2 is SYGVNS. This CDR3 has 16 amino acids. The V gene end was trimmed by 3 bases and the J gene end by 7 bases; junction bases not matched to a gene: 9. CDR3 DNA sequence: TGTGCCAGCAGTGATTCAAGACAGGGCGGGAATTCACCCCTCCACTTT. It specifies CASSDSRQGGNSPLHF.